The next 21 T cell receptor beta chains were all read from a single sample in a study of blood T cell repertoires in COVID-19 (dated by TCRdb to the early 2020s). Library method: the immunoSEQ multiplex PCR assay. In its TCRdb copy, this immuneACCESS table keeps in-frame sequences only and misses some clones. Where compared with another copy, unresolved V genes explain less than half of these, and the others have no known cause. The sample has 250,000 to 400,000 clones on record, under 90% of them singletons. The ten largest clones take up about 5.2% of the sample. The sequencing input was PBMCs or T cells enriched from blood (not recorded which). The source is a man aged 55-75 years who had recovered from COVID-19.

The chain recombines TRBV4-1 with TRBJ1-1; 11 bases map to TRBD1. The trim removed 0 bases at V and 3 bases at J, leaving 6 bases unmatched. The CDR3 runs to 17 residues. CDR1 and CDR2 from the germline V gene are MGHRA and YSYEKL. CDR3 in DNA: TGCGCCAGCAGCCAAGATCGGACAGGGGGCAGTTACACTGAAGCTTTCTTT. Its protein is CASSQDRTGGSYTEAFF.

The chain employs TRBV9 and TRBJ2-2; tentatively, D is TRBD1 (5 bases). The CDR3 extends over 16 amino acids. V lost 3 bases and J lost 2, with 14 bases in between. Germline V lookup: CDR1 SGDLS, CDR2 YYNGEE. The CDR3 DNA reads as TGTGCCAGCAGCGGAGATGTCGGACAAAACACCGGGGAGCTGTTTTTT. Amino acid sequence: CASSGDVGQNTGELFF. The full variable domain, in which reference TRBV9 and TRBJ2-2 provide the parts outside the CDR3, is DSGVTQTPKHLITATGQRVTLRCSPRSGDLSVYWYQQSLDQGLQFLIQYYNGEERAKGNILERFSAQQFPDLHSELNLSSLELGDSALYFCASSGDVGQNTGELFFGEGSRLTVL.

The chain carries TRBV2 and TRBJ2-3; maybe TRBD2 (6 bases). Trimming removed 7 bases at V and 4 bases at J, with 15 bases between. The CDR3 runs 14 residues. The germline gives CDR1 SNHLY, CDR2 FYNNEI. The CDR3 is CASKTTGAADTQYF. The CDR3 DNA reads TGTGCCAGCAAAACAACGGGAGCAGCAGATACGCAGTATTTT.

V is TRBV18 and J is TRBJ1-1; possible D gene TRBD1, 6 bases. Trimming pared 5 bases from V and 5 bases from J, leaving 15 bases between. The CDR3 is 14 residues long. The V gene's germline CDR1 is KGHSH and CDR2 LQKENI. The CDR3 bases are TGTGCCAGCTCAGATTACAGGGACGGAACTGAAGCTTTCTTT. This sequence encodes CASSDYRDGTEAFF.

V gene TRBV27 combines with J gene TRBJ2-6, with TRBD1 identical over 11 bases. V trimming: 6 bases; J trimming: 4 bases; junction bases outside the gene matches: 8. The CDR3 spans 17 residues. Germline CDR1 reads MNHEY; CDR2 reads SMNVEV (reference sequence). CDR3 sequence reads: CASSHGQGASGANVLTF. DNA for the CDR3: TGTGCCAGCAGCCATGGACAGGGGGCCTCGGGGGCCAACGTCCTGACTTTC. Variable domain in full (rest from reference TRBV27 and TRBJ2-6): EAQVTQNPRYLITVTGKKLTVTCSQNMNHEYMSWYRQDPGLGLRQIYYSMNVEVTDKGDVPEGYKVSRKEKRNFPLILESPSPNQTSLYFCASSHGQGASGANVLTFGAGSRLTVL.

In its sample, this clone was seen once. V is TRBV9 and J is TRBJ2-6; perhaps TRBD1 as D (5 bases). CDR1 SGDLS and CDR2 YYNGEE come from the germline V gene. The CDR3 consists of 16 residues. The V end was cut by 3 bases, the J end by 1 base, with 11 bases between. CDR3 DNA: TGTGCCAGCAGCGCTTCAGGGTGGTCTGGGGCCAACGTCCTGACTTTC. Amino acids: CASSASGWSGANVLTF. Looking up the rest from reference TRBV9 and TRBJ2-6 gives the full variable domain: DSGVTQTPKHLITATGQRVTLRCSPRSGDLSVYWYQQSLDQGLQFLIQYYNGEERAKGNILERFSAQQFPDLHSELNLSSLELGDSALYFCASSASGWSGANVLTFGAGSRLTVL.

This clone was seen just once. This chain links TRBV6-1 with TRBJ2-3, with 12 bases fitting TRBD2. J was trimmed by 4 bases and V by 2 bases; bases with no gene match: 1. The V gene's germline CDR1 is MNHNS and CDR2 SASEGT. The CDR3 extends over 15 amino acids. This chain's CDR3 is CASSESSGRADTQYF. CDR3 nucleotides: TGTGCCAGCAGTGAATCTAGCGGGAGGGCAGATACGCAGTATTTT.

V gene TRBV10-1 combines with J gene TRBJ1-1; perhaps TRBD1 as D (6 bases). The CDR3 has 13 amino acids. Per the germline V gene, CDR1 is WNHNN and CDR2 is SYGVQD (reference sequence). V dropped 6 bases and J dropped 8 bases, with 16 bases sitting between them. The CDR3 nucleotides are TGCGCCAGCAGCCGAGGGGGAGAAAGGGAAGCTTTCTTT. Amino acids: CASSRGGEREAFF.

The chain has TRBV6-5 and TRBJ1-5; 10 bases agree with TRBD1. The CDR3 is made up of 15 amino acids. J gave up 7 bases and V 4 bases, and 7 bases lay outside the gene matches. Germline lookup yields CDR1 MNHEY and CDR2 SVGAGI. The CDR3: CASSLRQGARQPQHF. The CDR3 nucleotides are TGTGCCAGCAGTTTAAGACAGGGGGCGCGACAGCCCCAGCATTTT.

The chain links TRBV2 to TRBJ2-7; 10 bases are a match to TRBD2. The CDR3 sequence is 15 residues long. Germline trimming cut 6 bases from V and 0 bases from J; bases unmatched to any gene: 5. Germline-derived CDR1 and CDR2 are SNHLY and FYNNEI. The chain's CDR3 is CASSGGLAVSYEQYF. Here the CDR3 DNA reads TGTGCCAGCAGCGGCGGACTAGCGGTCTCCTACGAGCAGTACTTC.

The chain recombines TRBV5-4 with TRBJ2-5; weak D call: TRBD1 (5 bases). The CDR3 sequence is 14 residues long. Trimming cost V 0 bases and J 1 base, with 7 bases left between them. CDR1 SGHNT and CDR2 YYREEE come from the germline V gene (reference sequence). CDR3 DNA: TGTGCCAGCAGCTTGGGACAGTTCCAAGAGACCCAGTACTTC. Protein: CASSLGQFQETQYF.

The rearrangement uses TRBV18 and TRBJ1-2; a weak D match, TRBD1 (5 bases). The CDR3 has 13 residues. V was cut by 4 bases and J by 4 bases, with 10 bases left in between. CDR1 and CDR2 from the germline V gene are KGHSH and LQKENI. CDR3 in DNA: TGTGCCAGCTCACAGGACAAGTCCTATGGCTACACCTTC. Translation: CASSQDKSYGYTF.

V and J are TRBV29-1 and TRBJ1-1, with D maybe TRBD1 (6 bases). With 7 bases removed from V and 5 bases from J, the gap between germline ends came to 14 bases. Germline loops: CDR1 SQVTM, CDR2 ANQGSEA. The CDR3 is made up of 12 amino acids. CDR3 nucleotides: TGCAGCGCTCGGGGGGGGGCGACTGAAGCTTTCTTT. Encoded protein: CSARGGATEAFF. Supplemented by reference TRBV29-1 and TRBJ1-1, the full variable domain reads SAVISQKPSRDICQRGTSLTIQCQVDSQVTMMFWYRQQPGQSLTLIATANQGSEATYESGFVIDKFPISRPNLTFSTLTVSNMSPEDSSIYLCSARGGATEAFFGQGTRLTVV.

The chain links TRBV19 to TRBJ1-5; 8 nucleotides line up with TRBD1. The germline CDR1 and CDR2 sequences are LNHDA and SQIVND (reference sequence). The J segment lost 2 bases and the V segment lost 4 bases, leaving 4 bases of the junction unmatched. The CDR3 is made up of 15 amino acids. The CDR3 is CASSTGQGGNQPQHF. CDR3 bases: TGTGCCAGTAGTACCGGACAGGGTGGCAATCAGCCCCAGCATTTT.

V gene TRBV2 combines with J gene TRBJ1-2, with 7 nucleotides matching TRBD1. From germline, CDR1 is SNHLY and CDR2 FYNNEI. V was clipped by 2 bases and J by 3 bases; unmatched bases: 3. The CDR3 is 14 amino acids. CDR3 DNA sequence: TGTGCCAGCAGTGAAAGGGGGACAGACTATGGCTACACCTTC. Its translation is CASSERGTDYGYTF.

The chain uses TRBV5-1 and TRBJ2-1; 7 bases agree with TRBD2. From germline, CDR1 is SGHRS and CDR2 YFSETQ. This CDR3 spans 14 amino acids. Losses at the gene ends were 4 bases for V and 3 bases for J; bases not matched to a gene: 4. In DNA form, the CDR3 reads TGCGCCAGCAGCATCGGGACTATCTACAATGAGCAGTTCTTC. It codes for CASSIGTIYNEQFF.

This chain uses TRBV6-5 with TRBJ1-3, with TRBD1 as a possible D gene (5 bases). Trimming pared 5 bases from V and 0 bases from J, leaving 11 bases between. This CDR3 spans 15 amino acids. From germline, CDR1 is MNHEY and CDR2 SVGAGI. CDR3 loop: CASSPDRSSGNTIYF. The CDR3 DNA reads as TGTGCCAGCAGTCCAGACAGAAGCTCTGGAAACACCATATATTTT.

The chain couples TRBV14 to TRBJ2-1; 9 bases are shared with TRBD1. The CDR3 loop spans 16 amino acids. Losses at the gene ends were 4 bases for V and 7 bases for J; bases not matched to a gene: 11. Per germline, CDR1 SGHDN and CDR2 FVKESK. The chain's CDR3 is CASSRYTGGAGNEQFF. The CDR3 bases are TGTGCCAGCAGCCGTTATACAGGGGGCGCGGGAAATGAGCAGTTCTTC.

CDR3 sequence (DNA): TGTGCCAGCAGTTCAAAGCGGGAGAGCTCCTACAATGAGCAGTTCTTC. Residues: CASSSKRESSYNEQFF. This chain links TRBV5-4 with TRBJ2-1; TRBD2 matches 8 bases. V shed 5 bases, J shed 0 bases, and the junction held 7 bases outside the gene matches. The CDR3 contains 16 residues. Germline V gene sequence: CDR1 SGHNT, CDR2 YYREEE (reference sequence).

CDR3 bases: TGTGCCAGCAGTTCGGGAGGGTACAATGAGCAGTTCTTC. Protein sequence: CASSSGGYNEQFF. The V gene is TRBV28, the J gene TRBJ2-1; 8 bases line up with TRBD2. CDR3 size: 13 residues. V dropped 4 bases and J dropped 4; count of bases not matched to a gene: 0. CDR1 is MDHEN, CDR2 SYDVKM, per germline.

The V and J genes are TRBV7-2 and TRBJ2-7; D might be TRBD1 (6 bases). V was trimmed by 0 bases and J by 6 bases, leaving 15 bases between them. The CDR3 contains 15 residues. CDR1 is SGHTA, CDR2 FQGNSA, per germline. CDR3: CASSLAQGTLGEQYF. For the CDR3, the DNA is TGTGCCAGCAGCTTAGCTCAGGGGACCCTAGGCGAGCAGTACTTC.